The 25 T cell receptor beta chains below come from one sample, sequenced in a study of cytomegalovirus exposure and HLA in healthy donors. Assay: immunoSEQ multiplex PCR; the TCRdb copy retains only in-frame clones and omits some. The data show some 80,000 clones, less than 96% seen once. Sequenced input: PBMCs. The source is a man aged 18 to 29 in good health and CMV-seropositive.

The V call is TRBV4-1, the J call TRBJ2-1; the match to TRBD2 covers 14 bases. Germline V lookup: CDR1 MGHRA, CDR2 YSYEKL. V trimming: 3 bases; J trimming: 8 bases; junction bases outside the gene matches: 6. CDR3 length: 16 residues. The CDR3 region has the DNA TGCGCCAGCAGCCATCCACCGGGACTAGCGGGAGATGAGCAGTTCTTC. Protein: CASSHPPGLAGDEQFF.

The chain links TRBV5-1 to TRBJ1-1; D perhaps matches TRBD1 (5 bases). From germline, CDR1 is SGHRS and CDR2 YFSETQ. The CDR3 has 14 amino acids. V dropped 4 bases and J dropped 5 bases, with 15 bases sitting between them. The CDR3: CASSPGHAVTEAFF. DNA of the CDR3: TGCGCCAGCAGCCCAGGACACGCCGTGACTGAAGCTTTCTTT.

The V call is TRBV7-9, the J call TRBJ1-1; tentative D call: TRBD1 (5 bases). This CDR3 is built from 13 residues. V dropped 2 bases and J dropped 4 bases, with 8 bases sitting between them. Germline-derived CDR1 and CDR2 are SEHNR and FQNEAQ (reference sequence). DNA for the CDR3: TGTGCCAGCAGCTTATACCAGGGCACTGAAGCTTTCTTT. Amino acid sequence: CASSLYQGTEAFF.

The genes are TRBV19 and TRBJ2-5; 8 bases map to TRBD1. V trimming: 0 bases; J trimming: 4 bases; junction bases outside the gene matches: 22. Per the germline V gene, CDR1 is LNHDA and CDR2 is SQIVND (reference sequence). The CDR3 is 21 amino acids. Here the CDR3 DNA reads TGTGCCAGTAGTATAGATCTAATAGGAAATTTTGGACAGGGACCTACAGAGACCCAGTACTTC. It is translated as CASSIDLIGNFGQGPTETQYF.

This clone was detected once. This chain links TRBV6-5 with TRBJ1-5, with TRBD1 identical over 7 bases. Germline trimming cut 4 bases from V and 2 bases from J; bases unmatched to any gene: 5. The CDR3 contains 15 residues. Germline CDR1 MNHEY, CDR2 SVGAGI. In DNA, the CDR3 is TGTGCCAGCAGTTTAGGGCAGGGGGGCAATCAGCCCCAGCATTTT. This translates into CASSLGQGGNQPQHF.

The V and J genes are TRBV7-3 and TRBJ1-3; D unresolved. The germline V gene has CDR1 SGHTA and CDR2 FQGTGA. Trimming took 5 bases from V and 4 from J, leaving 18 bases between them. The CDR3 is made up of 16 amino acids. The CDR3 reads CASSLQDGIQGNTIYF. The CDR3 bases are TGTGCCAGCAGCCTTCAAGACGGGATACAGGGAAACACCATATATTTT.

V and J are TRBV30 and TRBJ1-1; D uncertain. The V end was cut by 2 bases, the J end by 6 bases, with 7 bases between. Per the germline V gene, CDR1 is GTSNPN and CDR2 is SVGIG (reference sequence). The CDR3 extends over 11 amino acids. The CDR3 region is CAWSRVAEAFF. Written as DNA, the CDR3 is TGTGCCTGGAGTAGAGTGGCTGAAGCTTTCTTT.

The chain has TRBV19 and TRBJ1-1; D is ambiguous. CDR1 and CDR2 (germline): LNHDA, SQIVND (reference sequence). The CDR3 is 14 residues long. V lost 7 bases, J lost 5 bases, and 17 bases lay in between. As DNA, the CDR3 is TGTGCCAGTAAGCGGACGGGCGTGGAGACTGAAGCTTTCTTT. Residues: CASKRTGVETEAFF.

V usage is TRBV9 and J usage is TRBJ2-7; 7 nucleotides align to TRBD1. With 4 bases clipped from V and 3 bases from J, the junction kept 7 bases outside the gene matches. The CDR3 spans 14 residues. Germline CDR1 and CDR2: SGDLS and YYNGEE. CDR3 in amino acids: CASSRQGVNYEQYF. DNA of the CDR3: TGTGCCAGCAGCCGACAGGGCGTAAACTACGAGCAGTACTTC.

V usage is TRBV5-1 and J usage is TRBJ2-2; D is perhaps TRBD2 (5 bases). Trimming shortened V by 2 bases and J by 3 bases, and 8 bases separated the two germline ends. Germline CDR1 is SGHRS and CDR2 is YFSETQ. This CDR3 is built from 14 residues. CDR3 coding DNA: TGCGCCAGCAGCTTACGGGGAGACACCGGGGAGCTGTTTTTT. As protein: CASSLRGDTGELFF.

The J gene is TRBJ2-3, the V gene TRBV27; 8 nucleotides agree with TRBD1. Germline V gene data show CDR1 as MNHEY and CDR2 as SMNVEV (reference sequence). The CDR3 runs 15 residues. J was trimmed by 4 bases and V by 3 bases; bases with no gene match: 6. CDR3 sequence (DNA): TGTGCCAGCAGTTTCGTATCAGGGGGCTCAGATACGCAGTATTTT. This sequence encodes CASSFVSGGSDTQYF.

With respect to this clone: At one boundary the junction diverges from the germline segment, which might be a read error. This chain joins TRBV2 and TRBJ2-7; no clear D gene. Per germline, CDR1 SNHLY and CDR2 FYNNEI. The CDR3 is 12 residues long. The CDR3 DNA follows: TGTGCCAGCAGTGAGAAGATGTACCATTCGGACTTC. It yields the protein CASSEKMYHSDF. Full variable domain (missing parts from reference TRBV2 and TRBJ2-7): EPEVTQTPSHQVTQMGQEVILRCVPISNHLYFYWYRQILGQKVEFLVSFYNNEISEKSEIFDDQFSVERPDGSNFTLKIRSTKLEDSAMYFCASSEKMYHSDFGPGTRLTVT.

This chain uses TRBV6-4 with TRBJ2-3; TRBD2 matches 11 bases. Losses at the gene ends were 0 bases for V and 4 bases for J; bases not matched to a gene: 0. Germline V gene sequence: CDR1 MRHNA, CDR2 SNTAGT. The CDR3 is 15 residues long. The CDR3 sequence: CASSDSLAGADTQYF. CDR3 DNA: TGTGCCAGCAGTGACTCACTAGCGGGAGCAGATACGCAGTATTTT.

This clone was detected a few times. J is TRBJ2-7 and V is TRBV4-2; the match to TRBD2 covers 9 bases. The CDR3 has 15 amino acids. Per germline, CDR1 LGHNA and CDR2 YNFKEQ. J was trimmed by 5 bases and V by 1 base; bases with no gene match: 6. The CDR3 spells CASSQGLAEGDEQYF. The CDR3 bases are TGTGCCAGCAGCCAAGGACTAGCGGAGGGGGACGAGCAGTACTTC.

V is TRBV5-4 and J is TRBJ2-1; 11 nucleotides agree with TRBD2. V trimming: 3 bases; J trimming: 7 bases; junction bases outside the gene matches: 6. CDR3 length equals 15 residues. In germline, CDR1 is SGHNT, CDR2 YYREEE (reference sequence). The CDR3 bases are TGTGCCAGCAGCTCTACTAGCGGGAGCTTGAATGAGCAGTTCTTC. Its translation: CASSSTSGSLNEQFF.

This clone was recorded once. The chain links TRBV27 to TRBJ2-2, with TRBD1 as a possible D gene (5 bases). Germline V gene lookup returns CDR1 MNHEY and CDR2 SMNVEV (reference sequence). V shed 3 bases and J shed 6 bases, with 14 bases lying between them. The CDR3 contains 15 residues. This CDR3 reads CASSFVGQTAGELFF. The CDR3 DNA reads TGTGCCAGCAGTTTCGTTGGACAAACGGCCGGGGAGCTGTTTTTT.

This clone showed up just once. The chain uses TRBV27 and TRBJ1-5; TRBD1 aligns across 9 bases. V shed 4 bases and J 6 bases; nucleotides not matched to a gene: 7. This CDR3 is built from 15 residues. CDR1 and CDR2 from the germline V gene are MNHEY and SMNVEV (reference sequence). CDR3 sequence reads: CASSSYGTGSQPQHF. The CDR3 nucleotides read TGTGCCAGCAGTTCTTACGGGACAGGGAGTCAGCCCCAGCATTTT.

J is TRBJ2-1 and V is TRBV6-5, with D possibly TRBD1 on 6 matching bases. The V and J ends lost 0 bases and 8 bases respectively, with 17 bases between them. CDR1 and CDR2 (germline): MNHEY, SVGAGI. The CDR3 totals 16 residues. The CDR3 nucleotides are TGTGCCAGCAGTTACTCTGGGGCAGGGGAGTTTGATGAGCAGTTCTTC. Protein: CASSYSGAGEFDEQFF.

V gene TRBV7-9 combines with J gene TRBJ2-3, with TRBD2 matching over 8 bases. With 4 bases clipped from V and 7 bases from J, the junction kept 10 bases outside the gene matches. The CDR3 spans 15 residues. Germline-derived CDR1 and CDR2 are SEHNR and FQNEAQ (reference sequence). CDR3 DNA sequence: TGTGCCAGCAGCTCAAACCGGGAGGGCGGGTATACGCAGTATTTT. Translated, it gives CASSSNREGGYTQYF.

The genes are TRBV6-1 and TRBJ1-3; D gene uncertain. The CDR3 consists of 13 residues. The V gene lost 7 bases and the J gene lost 4 bases, with 11 bases spanning the gap. Per germline, CDR1 MNHNS and CDR2 SASEGT. The CDR3 nucleotides are TGTGCCAGCAATAGCGGGAACGGAAACACCATATATTTT. It specifies CASNSGNGNTIYF.

The rearrangement joins TRBV6-5 to TRBJ2-1; 11 bases agree with TRBD2. The CDR3 loop spans 14 amino acids. Trimming took 5 bases from V and 7 from J; bases not matched to a gene: 4. CDR1 is MNHEY and CDR2 is SVGAGI in the germline V gene. The CDR3 loop reads CASSPRTSGNEQFF. Written as DNA, the CDR3 is TGTGCCAGCAGTCCACGGACTAGCGGGAATGAGCAGTTCTTC.

This chain joins TRBV5-4 and TRBJ2-3, with D perhaps TRBD2 (5 bases). CDR1 and CDR2 (germline): SGHNT, YYREEE (reference sequence). There are 16 residues in the CDR3. Trimming took 0 bases from V and 2 from J, leaving 13 bases between them. As DNA, the CDR3 is TGTGCCAGCAGCTTGGGGAGGCCGGAACTCACAGATACGCAGTATTTT. Translation: CASSLGRPELTDTQYF.

This rearrangement joins TRBV30 to TRBJ1-1, with D perhaps matching TRBD1 (5 bases). The ends were cut back, 4 bases at V and 1 base at J, with 13 bases in the middle. This CDR3 has 14 residues. Per germline, CDR1 GTSNPN and CDR2 SVGIG (reference sequence). Here the CDR3 reads CAWKPGHSNTEAFF. CDR3 bases: TGTGCCTGGAAACCTGGACACTCGAACACTGAAGCTTTCTTT.

Remarks on this clone: Mismatch with germline at one junction end may stem from a read error. CDR3 sequence reads: CASSLGGQETQYF. CDR3 sequence (DNA): TGTGCTAGCAGCTTGGGGGGCCAAGAGACCCAGTACTTC. The chain carries TRBV7-7 and TRBJ2-5, with D possibly being TRBD2 (6 bases). This CDR3 is built from 13 residues. Germline V gives CDR1 SSHAT, CDR2 FNYEAQ (reference sequence).

V usage is TRBV6-5 and J usage is TRBJ1-1; 9 bases are a match to TRBD1. With 11 bases clipped from V and 4 bases from J, the junction kept 5 bases outside the gene matches. CDR3 length equals 12 residues. Germline lookup yields CDR1 MNHEY and CDR2 SVGAGI. The CDR3 DNA reads as TGTGCCGGACAGGGGAGTGGCACTGAAGCTTTCTTT. Translating gives CAGQGSGTEAFF.